This T cell receptor (beta chain) was documented in a study of blood T cell repertoires in COVID-19. Turning to the study itself: COVID-19 samples, acute and convalescent, were from the United States, Italy and Spain. Nucleic acid was either cDNA or gDNA, and it came from T cells, B-cell-depleted T cells, or PBMCs.

In the original workflow: Reference gene primer amplification yielded estimated nucleated cell counts. The assay was immunoSEQ multiplex PCR, and TCRdb's table has in-frame clones only and misses some. V and J calls and clone size are copied from that table; D and trimming were computed from the DNA. The top ten hold under 35% of the sample, which has about 60,000 clones, about 77% seen once. V lost 3 bases, J lost 4 bases, and 7 bases stayed unmatched. This CDR3 is 15 amino acids long. Germline lookup yields CDR1 SGHNT and CDR2 YYREEE (reference sequence). The sample consisted of peripheral blood. This sequence joins TRBV5-4 and TRBJ1-2; TRBD1 matches 9 bases. The sequence was collected from a human donor in a cohort sampled during active COVID-19. The CDR3 here is CASSSRDRDGYGYTF. CDR3 nucleotides: TGTGCCAGCAGCTCCCGGGACAGGGATGGCTATGGCTACACCTTC.